The 23 T cell receptor beta chains below all came from one sample that was sequenced in a study of glioma-infiltrating T cells. Amplification of TCR alpha and beta CDR3 regions from RNA used iRepertoire nested multiplex PCR. TCRdb re-derived calls from the multiplex PCR reads in MiXCR, one entry per CDR3 protein. The sample holds 95,000 to 110,000 distinct CDR3 sequences; roughly 30% are singletons and the top ten take around 40%. The sequencing input was glioma tissue, nonneoplastic brain tissue, or PBMCs (not recorded which). These receptors originate from a human donor with low-grade glioma or glioblastoma, undergoing nonglioma brain surgery, or in good health (not recorded which).

Concerning this clonotype itself: This may be a read error, as it is one base from a much larger clone. V and J are TRBV20-1 and TRBJ1-2; D not resolved. This CDR3 is 12 amino acids long. V shed 5 bases and J shed 8 bases, with 15 bases lying between them. CDR1 and CDR2 from the germline V gene are DFQATT and SNEGSKA (reference sequence). The DNA for the CDR3 is TGCAGTGCTTACCGCGTGTTAGGAGGCTACACCTTC. Translated, it gives CSAYRVLGGYTF.

This chain joins TRBV7-2 and TRBJ2-3; D gene uncertain. Germline loops: CDR1 SGHTA, CDR2 FQGNSA. The CDR3 is made up of 13 amino acids. V was clipped by 5 bases and J by 6 bases, with 12 bases between them. In DNA, the CDR3 is TGTGCCAGCAGCCCTATTGGTATGGATACGCAGTATTTT. Residues: CASSPIGMDTQYF.

This clonotype was found many times. This rearrangement joins TRBV28 to TRBJ2-1; no firm D call. The CDR3 extends over 11 amino acids. Germline CDR1 and CDR2: MDHEN and SYDVKM. The germline V and J ends were trimmed by 6 bases and 5 bases, with 5 bases remaining between them. The chain's CDR3 is CASRLNNEQFF. In DNA form, the CDR3 reads TGTGCCAGCAGACTGAACAATGAGCAGTTCTTC.

This clonotype was counted between two and nine times. A junction boundary mismatches the germline segment, possibly from a read error. The chain recombines TRBV7-7 with TRBJ2-5, with D perhaps TRBD1 (5 bases). Germline-derived CDR1 and CDR2 are SSHAT and FNYEAQ (reference sequence). The length of the CDR3 is 13 residues. In DNA form, the CDR3 reads TGTGCTAGCAGTCGGACATACCAAGAGACCCAGTACTTC. It yields the protein CASSRTYQETQYF.

Regarding this clonotype: Mismatch with germline at one junction end may stem from a read error. V usage is TRBV20-1 and J usage is TRBJ1-1, with a tentative D call TRBD1 (5 bases). Germline V gives CDR1 DFQATT, CDR2 SNEGSKA (reference sequence). CDR3 length equals 15 residues. The CDR3 region has the DNA TGCAGTGCCCCTGAGCCGGGGCGGATGAAAACTGAAGCTTTCTTT. Encoded protein: CSAPEPGRMKTEAFF.

Turning to this clonotype: This may come from a read error, since a much larger clone is one base off. The gene calls are TRBV25-1 and TRBJ2-5; TRBD2 matches at 13 bases. The CDR3 runs 16 residues. Germline values: CDR1 MGHDK, CDR2 SYGVNS. The V and J ends lost 8 bases and 2 bases, in that order; junction bases with no gene match: 8. CDR3 residues: CASGLAGVQFQETQYF. For the CDR3, the DNA is TGTGCCAGCGGACTAGCGGGGGTGCAATTTCAAGAGACCCAGTACTTC.

This clonotype has a count of ten or more. This rearrangement joins TRBV7-2 to TRBJ1-1, with TRBD1 matching 8 bases. The V segment lost 5 bases and the J segment 2 bases; nucleotides outside the gene matches: 13. There are 17 residues in the CDR3. Germline V gene data show CDR1 as SGHTA and CDR2 as FQGNSA. DNA of the CDR3: TGTGCCAGCAGCGCCGGCCGAGGGACAGGAAGAAACACTGAAGCTTTCTTT. Translated: CASSAGRGTGRNTEAFF.

The J gene is TRBJ2-5, the V gene TRBV7-9; no clear D. V was shortened by 1 base and J by 4 bases, with 7 bases between the two germline ends. Germline CDR1 reads SEHNR; CDR2 reads FQNEAQ (reference sequence). The CDR3 runs 13 residues. The DNA for the CDR3 is TGTGCCAGCAGCTTAGTAAGGGTAGAGACCCAGTACTTC. This gives the protein CASSLVRVETQYF.

Only a few counts were recorded for this clonotype. This chain joins TRBV7-2 and TRBJ2-5; D assignment may be TRBD1 or TRBD2 (5 bases each). Germline V gene lookup returns CDR1 SGHTA and CDR2 FQGNSA. The CDR3 extends over 14 amino acids. Trimming pared 6 bases from V and 7 bases from J, leaving 18 bases between. DNA of the CDR3: TGTGCCAGCAGATCCGGGGCCGGTCCGGGGACCCAGTACTTC. Its protein is CASRSGAGPGTQYF.

As regards this clonotype: Possible read error: a much larger clone is one base away. The rearrangement joins TRBV2 to TRBJ1-1, with 10 bases identical to TRBD1. This CDR3 spans 15 amino acids. V dropped 6 bases and J dropped 2; count of bases not matched to a gene: 6. From germline, CDR1 is SNHLY and CDR2 FYNNEI. In DNA form, the CDR3 reads TGTGCCAGCAGAATGACAGGGGGCGGAAACACTGAAGCTTTCTTT. It yields the protein CASRMTGGGNTEAFF.

Comments on this clonotype: One end of the junction fails to match germline, which may point to a read error. The V gene is TRBV6-2 or TRBV6-3, the J gene TRBJ1-1, with 8 bases aligning to TRBD1. Germline V lookup: CDR1 MNHEY, CDR2 SVGEGT. The CDR3 length is 14 residues. The CDR3 spells CTSGPPRQGTEAFF. CDR3 DNA sequence: TGTACCAGCGGACCCCCGCGACAGGGGACTGAAGCTTTCTTT.

This clonotype has at least ten counts. J is TRBJ1-5 and V is TRBV20-1; possible D gene TRBD1, 6 bases. The CDR3 is 14 residues long. V was pared by 4 bases and J by 2 bases, with 12 bases between. CDR1 and CDR2 (germline): DFQATT, SNEGSKA (reference sequence). The CDR3 protein is CSANRGGGNQPQHF. CDR3 DNA: TGCAGTGCTAATAGGGGGGGTGGCAATCAGCCCCAGCATTTT.

CDR3 loop: CASNPVLGLAGPDTQYF. CDR3 coding DNA: TGTGCCAGCAATCCAGTTTTGGGACTAGCGGGGCCAGATACGCAGTATTTT. V gene TRBV2 combines with J gene TRBJ2-3, with 13 bases matching TRBD2. The germline gives CDR1 SNHLY, CDR2 FYNNEI. The ends lost 7 bases at V and 4 bases at J; junction bases unmatched: 11. CDR3 length equals 17 residues.

This clonotype was observed a few times. Since a much larger clone is just one base distant, this may be a read error. The chain recombines TRBV20-1 with TRBJ1-1; D unresolved. The CDR3 covers 12 residues. Per the germline V gene, CDR1 is DFQATT and CDR2 is SNEGSKA (reference sequence). V was trimmed by 1 base and J by 6 bases, leaving 9 bases between them. Written as DNA, the CDR3 is TGCAGTGCTAGAGTAAGGACGGCTGAAGCTTTCTTT. This encodes CSARVRTAEAFF.

In its sample, this clonotype was seen a few times. The chain carries TRBV7-8 and TRBJ1-2, with no clear D. V was pared by 0 bases and J by 5 bases, with 7 bases between. Germline CDR1 and CDR2: SGHVS and FQNEAQ. The CDR3 consists of 13 residues. The CDR3, as DNA: TGTGCCAGCAGCTTAGCAGGGCCGTATGGCTACACCTTC. It translates to CASSLAGPYGYTF.

The genes are TRBV9 and TRBJ2-2; D remains ambiguous. V gave up 1 base and J gave up 1 base, with 8 bases separating them. Per germline, CDR1 SGDLS and CDR2 YYNGEE. The CDR3 has 15 residues. The CDR3 sequence: CASSVMSGNTGELFF. CDR3 coding DNA: TGTGCCAGCAGCGTAATGTCAGGGAACACCGGGGAGCTGTTTTTT.

Comment on this clonotype: A much more abundant neighbour one base away suggests this may be a read error. This chain uses TRBV2 with TRBJ1-5; D gene unclear. Germline-derived CDR1 and CDR2 are SNHLY and FYNNEI. The CDR3 has 14 amino acids. Trimming removed 1 base from V and 4 bases from J, with 8 bases in between. The CDR3 DNA reads as TGTGCCAGCAGTGAAGTGCACACGAATCAGCCCCAGCATTTT. Its translation is CASSEVHTNQPQHF.

This clonotype came up a few times. This rearrangement joins TRBV19 to TRBJ1-5, with D unresolved. There are 15 residues in the CDR3. Trimming removed 10 bases at V and 7 bases at J, with 23 bases between. Per the germline V gene, CDR1 is LNHDA and CDR2 is SQIVND (reference sequence). Written as DNA, the CDR3 is TGTGCCACCTCGGTAGGGCGTCGAGTGAGGCAGCCCCAGCATTTT. It translates to CATSVGRRVRQPQHF.

The table lists this clonotype with many counts. The chain joins TRBV6-1 to TRBJ1-6; D is undetermined. This CDR3 is 13 amino acids long. The germline V and J ends were trimmed by 6 bases and 10 bases, with 13 bases remaining between them. The germline gives CDR1 MNHNS, CDR2 SASEGT. CDR3 in DNA: TGTGCCAGCAGCCACCCCGCCCCCTCACCCCTCCACTTT. It codes for CASSHPAPSPLHF.

This clonotype was detected once. The chain couples TRBV5-1 to TRBJ2-3, with 7 nucleotides matching TRBD2. Unmatched junction bases numbered 8, after V lost 4 bases and J lost 3 bases. The CDR3 loop spans 15 amino acids. Germline assignment: CDR1 SGHRS and CDR2 YFSETQ. The CDR3 loop is CASSVPGGRTDTQYF. In DNA, the CDR3 is TGCGCCAGCAGCGTCCCGGGGGGAAGGACAGATACGCAGTATTTT.

Turning to this clonotype: A read error is possible here, since a much larger clone lies one base away. This sequence joins TRBV2 and TRBJ1-4; TRBD1 aligns across 10 bases. The CDR3 length is 14 residues. Unmatched junction bases numbered 6, after V lost 7 bases and J lost 7 bases. Germline V gene data show CDR1 as SNHLY and CDR2 as FYNNEI. The CDR3 nucleotides are TGTGCCAGCACTAGGGGACAGGGGAGTGAAAAACTGTTTTTT. This gives the protein CASTRGQGSEKLFF.

This clonotype was picked up many times. The gene calls are TRBV27 and TRBJ1-1, with D perhaps matching TRBD1 (6 bases). Germline V lookup: CDR1 MNHEY, CDR2 SMNVEV (reference sequence). This CDR3 is built from 14 residues. V lost 5 bases to trimming and J lost 1 base, with 11 bases between them. The CDR3 region is CASSQQTGNTEAFF. In DNA, the CDR3 is TGTGCCAGCAGTCAGCAGACAGGGAACACTGAAGCTTTCTTT.

J is TRBJ1-2 and V is TRBV7-3, with a tentative D call TRBD1 (5 bases). CDR1 is SGHTA and CDR2 is FQGTGA in the germline V gene. V was trimmed by 5 bases and J by 8 bases, leaving 18 bases between them. The CDR3 extends over 14 amino acids. The CDR3 is CASSKSREIEGYTF. DNA for the CDR3: TGTGCCAGCAGCAAATCCAGGGAAATAGAAGGCTACACCTTC.